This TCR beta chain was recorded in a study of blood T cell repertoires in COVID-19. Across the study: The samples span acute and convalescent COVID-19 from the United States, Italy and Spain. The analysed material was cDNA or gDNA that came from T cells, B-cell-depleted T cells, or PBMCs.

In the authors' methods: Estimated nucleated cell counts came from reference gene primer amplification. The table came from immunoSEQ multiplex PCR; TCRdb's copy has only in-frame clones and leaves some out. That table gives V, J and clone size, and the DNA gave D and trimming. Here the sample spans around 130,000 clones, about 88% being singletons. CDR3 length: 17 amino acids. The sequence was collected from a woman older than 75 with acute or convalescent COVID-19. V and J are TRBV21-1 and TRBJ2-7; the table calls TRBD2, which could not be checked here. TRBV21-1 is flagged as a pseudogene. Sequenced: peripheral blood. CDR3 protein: CASRGLAGAGSSYEQYF. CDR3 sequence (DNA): TGTGCCAGCAGGGGACTAGCGGGAGCGGGTTCCTCCTACGAGCAGTACTTC.